This T cell receptor (beta chain) was captured in a study of T cell responses to AZD1222 COVID-19 vaccine. Study-wide context: Analyses pooled second doses at about 4 or about 12 weeks. Study outcomes and limitations: Compared with day 0, the breadth and depth of the Spike-specific TCR repertoire rose significantly after two doses of AZD1222. Vaccine-associated CD4 TCRs spanned spike, dominant at 160-218 and 743-854.

The method was immunoSEQ multiplex PCR; TCRdb's version includes in-frame clones alone and lacks a portion of them. The sample has some 130,000 clones, about 90% seen once. The CDR3 length is 17 residues. CDR1 and CDR2 (germline): LNHNV, YYDKDF (reference sequence). J lost 1 base, V lost 0 bases, and 4 bases had no gene match. As concerns this clone: Its target is unknown.

The sequencing here drew on peripheral blood, taken on day 0 of AZD1222 vaccination. The gene calls are TRBV15 and TRBJ2-7, with TRBD2 matching 12 bases. The sequence was obtained from an adult in good health. CDR3 protein: CATSRDLGLAGSYEQYF. CDR3 coding DNA: TGTGCCACCAGCAGAGATCTCGGACTAGCGGGATCCTACGAGCAGTACTTC. Variable domain in full (rest from reference TRBV15 and TRBJ2-7): DAMVIQNPRYQVTQFGKPVTLSCSQTLNHNVMYWYQQKSSQAPKLLFHYYDKDFNNEADTPDNFQSRRPNTSFCFLDIRSPGLGDTAMYLCATSRDLGLAGSYEQYFGPGTRLTVT.